Shown below are 23 T cell receptor beta chains from a single sample sequenced in a study of blood T cell repertoires in COVID-19. Produced via immunoSEQ multiplex PCR; TCRdb's table is partial and in-frame only. The table lists around 250,000 clones, approximately 88% of them singletons. Sample: peripheral blood. All receptors derive from a woman in her 70s with COVID-19, enrolled during active disease.

The table lists this clone with a count of one. J is TRBJ2-2 and V is TRBV11-3, with TRBD2 identical over 13 bases. The CDR3 spans 17 residues. Germline lookup yields CDR1 SGHNT and CDR2 YENEEA. The trim removed 6 bases at V and 2 bases at J, leaving 6 bases unmatched. This CDR3 reads CASSPGLAGVNTGELFF. The CDR3 region has the DNA TGTGCCAGCAGTCCCGGACTAGCGGGAGTCAACACCGGGGAGCTGTTTTTT.

The V gene is TRBV6-5, the J gene TRBJ2-3; TRBD1 matches at 8 bases. Looked up from germline, CDR1 is MNHEY and CDR2 is SVGAGI. Trimming removed 5 bases from V and 1 base from J; junction bases left unmatched: 5. The CDR3 loop spans 15 amino acids. CDR3: CASSTLGQGTDTQYF. DNA of the CDR3: TGTGCCAGCAGTACCTTGGGACAGGGCACAGATACGCAGTATTTT.

This sequence joins TRBV19 and TRBJ1-1; unclear D gene. V lost 7 bases, J lost 4 bases, and 13 bases lay in between. CDR1 is LNHDA, CDR2 SQIVND, per germline (reference sequence). The CDR3 is made up of 13 amino acids. CDR3 bases: TGTGCCAGTACTTGGGAGCGGGCCACTGAAGCTTTCTTT. It translates to CASTWERATEAFF.

The V gene is TRBV7-9, the J gene TRBJ2-3; no definite D call. Germline CDR1 and CDR2: SEHNR and FQNEAQ (reference sequence). The CDR3 totals 15 residues. V dropped 5 bases and J dropped 0 bases, with 12 bases sitting between them. This CDR3 is CASSPSFTSTDTQYF. The DNA for the CDR3 is TGTGCCAGCAGCCCCTCATTTACTAGCACAGATACGCAGTATTTT. Full variable domain (rest looked up from reference TRBV7-9 and TRBJ2-3): DTGVSQNPRHKITKRGQNVTFRCDPISEHNRLYWYRQTLGQGPEFLTYFQNEAQLEKSRLLSDRFSAERPKGSFSTLEIQRTEQGDSAMYLCASSPSFTSTDTQYFGPGTRLTVL.

This sequence joins TRBV11-2 and TRBJ1-1; no clear D. V was pared by 3 bases and J by 7 bases, with 18 bases between. Germline CDR1 SGHAT, CDR2 FQNNGV. The CDR3 contains 15 residues. The CDR3 DNA follows: TGTGCCAGCAGCTTCCCCTCGGCAGAGAGACTTGAAGCTTTCTTT. This translates into CASSFPSAERLEAFF.

The chain recombines TRBV19 with TRBJ1-3, with TRBD1 as a possible D gene (5 bases). This CDR3 spans 15 amino acids. CDR1 LNHDA and CDR2 SQIVND come from the germline V gene (reference sequence). Deletions cut 8 bases from V and 4 bases from J, with 18 bases between. CDR3 DNA sequence: TGTGCCAGTCGTTATGCTGGGGACTCGGGAAACACCATATATTTT. Translated, it gives CASRYAGDSGNTIYF.

V is TRBV5-1 and J is TRBJ1-3; unclear D gene. V was trimmed by 0 bases and J by 0 bases, leaving 10 bases between them. CDR1 SGHRS and CDR2 YFSETQ come from the germline V gene. The length of the CDR3 is 16 residues. The CDR3: CASSLVAGSSGNTIYF. CDR3 DNA: TGCGCCAGCAGCTTGGTCGCGGGCAGCTCTGGAAACACCATATATTTT.

The rearrangement uses TRBV4-2 and TRBJ1-2; TRBD1 might be the D (5 bases). V lost 0 bases and J lost 1, with 6 bases in between. Germline lookup yields CDR1 LGHNA and CDR2 YNFKEQ. This CDR3 spans 14 amino acids. In nucleotides, the CDR3 is TGTGCCAGCAGCCAAGACAGGGTTAACTATGGCTACACCTTC. Amino acids: CASSQDRVNYGYTF.

The chain couples TRBV5-3 to TRBJ2-5, with 16 positions matching TRBD2. TRBV5-3 is treated as an ORF (open reading frame) with a function not yet certain. J was trimmed by 5 bases and V by 2 bases; bases with no gene match: 15. The CDR3 sequence is 20 residues long. Here the CDR3 DNA reads TGTGCCAGAAGCTTAAAGGGACTAGCGGGAGGGCCCCTATATTGGGAGACCCAGTACTTC. Translation: CARSLKGLAGGPLYWETQYF.

This clone was detected once. The chain has TRBV27 and TRBJ1-4; D perhaps matches TRBD1 (6 bases). With 8 bases removed from V and 0 bases from J, the gap between germline ends came to 16 bases. The CDR3 covers 16 residues. Germline-derived CDR1 and CDR2 are MNHEY and SMNVEV (reference sequence). The CDR3 spells CASRKTSGATNEKLFF. DNA of the CDR3: TGTGCCAGCCGTAAGACGTCAGGGGCAACTAATGAAAAACTGTTTTTT.

Only a few counts were recorded for this clone. The CDR3 DNA sequence: TGTGCCAGCAGTGAAATATTAGGCGGGGTCCCCTACGAGCAGTACTTC. Its protein is CASSEILGGVPYEQYF. The chain carries TRBV2 and TRBJ2-7, with D perhaps TRBD2 (6 bases). CDR3 length equals 16 residues. Germline-derived CDR1 and CDR2 are SNHLY and FYNNEI. V dropped 2 bases and J dropped 2 bases, with 16 bases sitting between them. Based on the CDR3 plus reference TRBV2 and TRBJ2-7, the full variable domain is EPEVTQTPSHQVTQMGQEVILRCVPISNHLYFYWYRQILGQKVEFLVSFYNNEISEKSEIFDDQFSVERPDGSNFTLKIRSTKLEDSAMYFCASSEILGGVPYEQYFGPGTRLTVT.

This rearrangement joins TRBV13 to TRBJ2-1, with 8 bases fitting TRBD2. Germline-derived CDR1 and CDR2 are PRHDT and FYEKMQ (reference sequence). This CDR3 has 14 amino acids. Trimming removed 5 bases from V and 4 bases from J; junction bases left unmatched: 4. The CDR3 sequence: CASSLIAGYNEQFF. CDR3 sequence (DNA): TGTGCCAGCAGCCTAATAGCGGGATACAATGAGCAGTTCTTC. Complete variable domain (other parts from reference TRBV13 and TRBJ2-1): AAGVIQSPRHLIKEKRETATLKCYPIPRHDTVYWYQQGPGQDPQFLISFYEKMQSDKGSIPDRFSAQQFSDYHSELNMSSLELGDSALYFCASSLIAGYNEQFFGPGTRLTVL.

The CDR3, as DNA: TGTGCCAGCAGGCCCACAGGGGTGGGGAGTGAAAAACTGTTTTTT. Protein product: CASRPTGVGSEKLFF. The chain combines TRBV28 with TRBJ1-4; 7 positions agree with TRBD1. Germline V gene lookup returns CDR1 MDHEN and CDR2 SYDVKM. The junction had 11 bases not matched to a gene; V was cut back by 6 bases and J by 7 bases. The CDR3 contains 15 residues.

The chain combines TRBV11-2 with TRBJ2-1, with 7 bases that match TRBD2. V gave up 5 bases and J gave up 2 bases; unmatched junction bases: 18. CDR1 is SGHAT, CDR2 FQNNGV, per germline. The CDR3 contains 19 residues. In DNA, the CDR3 is TGTGCCAGCAGCCAAATCCGGGGGGAGATTAGCGAGACCTACAATGAGCAGTTCTTC. Encoded protein: CASSQIRGEISETYNEQFF.

The CDR3 DNA is TGTGCCAGCAGCTTAGACTACACTAGCACAGATACGCAGTATTTT. Translation gives CASSLDYTSTDTQYF. The V and J genes are TRBV7-2 and TRBJ2-3; D is uncertain. CDR3 length: 15 residues. The V gene lost 1 base and the J gene lost 0 bases, with 8 bases spanning the gap. Germline V gene lookup returns CDR1 SGHTA and CDR2 FQGNSA.

This clone occurred once. The chain couples TRBV28 to TRBJ1-5; 7 bases map to TRBD1. J was trimmed by 4 bases and V by 9 bases; bases with no gene match: 21. The V gene's germline CDR1 is MDHEN and CDR2 SYDVKM. This CDR3 is 18 amino acids long. CDR3 region: CASRWGVTGSRLNQPQHF. The DNA of the CDR3 is TGTGCCAGTCGATGGGGTGTGACAGGGAGCCGATTAAATCAGCCCCAGCATTTT.

The rearrangement joins TRBV19 to TRBJ2-4; 7 bases fit TRBD2. Germline loops: CDR1 LNHDA, CDR2 SQIVND (reference sequence). The J segment lost 0 bases and the V segment lost 3 bases, leaving 8 bases of the junction unmatched. The CDR3 runs 17 residues. The CDR3 spells CASSIPSGELAKNIQYF. In DNA form, the CDR3 reads TGTGCCAGTAGTATTCCTAGCGGAGAACTAGCCAAAAACATTCAGTACTTC.

The gene calls are TRBV4-1 and TRBJ1-3; tentative D call: TRBD1 (6 bases). Germline V gene sequence: CDR1 MGHRA, CDR2 YSYEKL. The CDR3 is 17 residues long. Trimming left V 2 bases short and J 4 bases short, with 18 bases between. The CDR3 DNA is TGCGCCAGCAGCCAACGTGGACAGAGGGGCTCGGGAAACACCATATATTTT. This encodes CASSQRGQRGSGNTIYF.

This sequence joins TRBV6-2 or TRBV6-3 and TRBJ1-1; D may be TRBD1 (6 bases). CDR1 MNHEY and CDR2 SVGEGT come from the germline V gene. V was pared by 4 bases and J by 3 bases, with 15 bases between. The CDR3 totals 15 residues. Written as DNA, the CDR3 is TGTGCCAGCAGTTCATTCGGGAGGGGGGACACTGAAGCTTTCTTT. It is translated as CASSSFGRGDTEAFF.

The V call is TRBV5-1, the J call TRBJ1-2; perhaps TRBD1 as D (6 bases). Germline CDR1 is SGHRS and CDR2 is YFSETQ. This CDR3 region has 13 residues. The V end was cut by 4 bases, the J end by 8 bases, with 15 bases between. This chain's CDR3 is CASSLGRDTGYTF. The CDR3 DNA reads TGCGCCAGCAGCCTGGGCCGGGACACCGGCTACACCTTC.

This chain connects TRBV4-2 to TRBJ2-7; 7 nucleotides align to TRBD1. The trim removed 1 base at V and 4 bases at J, leaving 10 bases unmatched. CDR3 size: 16 residues. The germline V gene encodes CDR1 LGHNA and CDR2 YNFKEQ. The CDR3 loop is CASSQAHQGDGYEQYF. Here the CDR3 DNA reads TGTGCCAGCAGCCAAGCACATCAGGGGGACGGGTACGAGCAGTACTTC.

CDR3 loop: CSANDPSDTQYF. The CDR3 DNA is TGCAGTGCTAATGACCCGTCAGATACGCAGTATTTT. The chain recombines TRBV20-1 with TRBJ2-3; D unclear. The CDR3 runs 12 residues. From germline, CDR1 is DFQATT and CDR2 SNEGSKA (reference sequence). V was trimmed by 4 bases and J by 4 bases, leaving 9 bases between them.

The chain combines TRBV9 with TRBJ2-1, with 11 bases aligning to TRBD2. Germline values: CDR1 SGDLS, CDR2 YYNGEE. The CDR3 has 17 amino acids. V lost 3 bases to trimming and J lost 0 bases; unmatched junction nucleotides: 5. CDR3: CASSGGTSGHSYNEQFF. As DNA, the CDR3 is TGTGCCAGCAGCGGCGGGACTAGCGGTCACTCCTACAATGAGCAGTTCTTC.